Below, 25 T cell receptor beta chains from the same sample are listed, as sequenced in a study of cytomegalovirus exposure and HLA in healthy donors (TCRdb year 2017). The receptor library was made with the immunoSEQ multiplex PCR assay. The multiplex PCR relied on a mix of 60 forward primers for TCR Vbeta segments and 13 reverse primers for TCR Jbeta segments. In TCRdb, the immuneACCESS table is reduced to in-frame sequences with V and J assigned. These tables do not hold every clone; where another copy was compared, an unresolved V gene accounts for under half, and the others remain unexplained. The sample data list about 240,000 clones, and 82% of these were observed just once. The ten largest clones capture roughly 5% of the sample. Sequenced input: PBMCs. These receptors originate from a woman aged 40-49 years in good health and CMV-seropositive.

This chain uses TRBV2 with TRBJ1-6; 10 nucleotides agree with TRBD1. This CDR3 region has 13 residues. The germline gives CDR1 SNHLY, CDR2 FYNNEI. V gave up 10 bases and J gave up 8 bases; unmatched junction bases: 5. The chain's CDR3 is CATGQGVDSPLHF. CDR3 DNA sequence: TGTGCCACCGGACAGGGGGTGGATTCACCCCTCCACTTT.

This clone showed up just a few times. The chain links TRBV7-3 to TRBJ2-1; a possible D gene is TRBD1 (5 bases). The ends were cut back, 7 bases at V and 5 bases at J, with 21 bases in the middle. There are 16 residues in the CDR3. CDR1 is SGHTA and CDR2 is FQGTGA in the germline V gene. Here the CDR3 DNA reads TGTGCCAGCATCAAAGCAAGGGGAACCCAAAACAATGAGCAGTTCTTC. Translated: CASIKARGTQNNEQFF.

For this clone: Relative to the germline gene, one junction end is altered; a read error may explain this. V gene TRBV15 combines with J gene TRBJ2-5, with 8 bases fitting TRBD1. The CDR3 has 15 residues. Per the germline V gene, CDR1 is LNHNV and CDR2 is YYDKDF (reference sequence). In DNA, the CDR3 is TGTGCCACCAGTAGAGCGTCAGGGGGCAAGGAGACCCAGTACTTC. Translated: CATSRASGGKETQYF.

The table lists this clone with a count of one. The chain combines TRBV18 with TRBJ2-3; 10 bases line up with TRBD2. The germline V gene has CDR1 KGHSH and CDR2 LQKENI. This CDR3 contains 16 residues. The V segment lost 6 bases and the J segment 2 bases; nucleotides outside the gene matches: 8. The CDR3 is CASSRRTSGNTDTQYF. CDR3 sequence (DNA): TGTGCCAGCTCCCGCCGCACTAGCGGGAACACAGATACGCAGTATTTT.

CDR3 coding DNA: TGTGCCAGCAGCTTGATAACAGCGGGAGTCAACGAGCAGTACTTC. Residues: CASSLITAGVNEQYF. J is TRBJ2-7 and V is TRBV5-5; 8 bases match TRBD2. Looked up from germline, CDR1 is SGHKS and CDR2 is YYEKEE (reference sequence). The junction had 8 bases not matched to a gene; V was cut back by 1 base and J by 5 bases. This CDR3 has 15 residues.

V gene TRBV5-1 combines with J gene TRBJ2-6; maybe TRBD1 (6 bases). There are 16 residues in the CDR3. V lost 4 bases and J 0 bases, leaving 11 bases between the germline ends. Germline V gene data show CDR1 as SGHRS and CDR2 as YFSETQ. The CDR3 coding sequence is TGCGCCAGCAGCAGGGACATAAGCTCTGGGGCCAACGTCCTGACTTTC. Translation: CASSRDISSGANVLTF.

This clone was counted a few times. This chain uses TRBV7-2 with TRBJ2-3, with 9 bases aligning to TRBD2. J was trimmed by 4 bases and V by 4 bases; bases with no gene match: 6. Germline CDR1 reads SGHTA; CDR2 reads FQGNSA. This CDR3 comprises 15 residues. Here the CDR3 reads CASSWGGGAPDTQYF. CDR3 DNA sequence: TGTGCCAGCAGCTGGGGCGGGGGGGCCCCAGATACGCAGTATTTT.

The chain combines TRBV7-2 with TRBJ2-5; TRBD2 matches at 15 bases. V lost 4 bases, J lost 7 bases, and 7 bases stayed unmatched. The germline V gene encodes CDR1 SGHTA and CDR2 FQGNSA. CDR3 size: 16 residues. CDR3 residues: CASSSGLAGGRGTQYF. CDR3 sequence (DNA): TGTGCCAGCAGCTCCGGACTAGCGGGGGGGCGGGGGACCCAGTACTTC.

This chain uses TRBV5-1 with TRBJ2-3, with D possibly being TRBD1 (5 bases). Trimming took 0 bases from V and 0 from J, leaving 8 bases between them. The germline CDR1 and CDR2 sequences are SGHRS and YFSETQ. This CDR3 region has 15 residues. The CDR3, as DNA: TGCGCCAGCAGCTTGGAGACAGCTAGCACAGATACGCAGTATTTT. Its protein is CASSLETASTDTQYF.

CDR3 DNA: TGTGCCAGCAGTTTAAACGGGGGGCGCCGGGGGCAGCCCCAGCATTTT. As protein: CASSLNGGRRGQPQHF. The chain is built from TRBV27 and TRBJ1-5; D may be TRBD1 (6 bases). Germline V gene lookup returns CDR1 MNHEY and CDR2 SMNVEV (reference sequence). The CDR3 runs 16 residues. V lost 2 bases and J 7 bases, leaving 18 bases between the germline ends.

The V call is TRBV7-3, the J call TRBJ2-5; 8 nucleotides agree with TRBD1. The CDR3 consists of 15 residues. Losses at the gene ends were 0 bases for V and 4 bases for J; bases not matched to a gene: 4. CDR1 is SGHTA and CDR2 is FQGTGA in the germline V gene. The CDR3 DNA is TGTGCCAGCAGCTTAACTACCGACAGGGGAGAGACCCAGTACTTC. The encoded protein is CASSLTTDRGETQYF.

This rearrangement joins TRBV16 to TRBJ1-2, with 8 bases matching TRBD1. J lost 2 bases, V lost 0 bases, and 2 bases had no gene match. The CDR3 loop spans 15 amino acids. In germline, CDR1 is KGHSY, CDR2 FQNENV. CDR3 sequence (DNA): TGTGCCAGCAGCCAATCTCAGGGGGCGAACTATGGCTACACCTTC. It encodes CASSQSQGANYGYTF.

The rearrangement joins TRBV27 to TRBJ2-4; weak D call: TRBD1 (5 bases). CDR1 and CDR2 from the germline V gene are MNHEY and SMNVEV (reference sequence). The CDR3 spans 14 residues. Trimming left V 2 bases short and J 2 bases short, with 7 bases between. The CDR3 protein is CASSLQGTKNIQYF. The CDR3 nucleotides read TGTGCCAGCAGTTTACAGGGTACCAAAAACATTCAGTACTTC.

The CDR3 loop reads CARFSGQGMSNTEAFF. CDR3 in DNA: TGTGCCAGGTTCAGTGGGCAGGGGATGTCGAACACTGAAGCTTTCTTT. The rearrangement links TRBV19 to TRBJ1-1; maybe TRBD1 (6 bases). This CDR3 comprises 16 residues. The germline gives CDR1 LNHDA, CDR2 SQIVND (reference sequence). The V end lost 9 bases, the J end lost 1 base, and 21 bases lay between the germline ends. Together with reference TRBV19 and TRBJ1-1, the CDR3 gives the full variable domain: DGGITQSPKYLFRKEGQNVTLSCEQNLNHDAMYWYRQDPGQGLRLIYYSQIVNDFQKGDIAEGYSVSREKKESFPLTVTSAQKNPTAFYLCARFSGQGMSNTEAFFGQGTRLTVV.

The rearrangement links TRBV28 to TRBJ1-6; D remains ambiguous. Germline V gives CDR1 MDHEN, CDR2 SYDVKM. Trimming left V 6 bases short and J 14 bases short, with 17 bases between. CDR3 size: 13 residues. CDR3 sequence (DNA): TGTGCCAGCAGCTATAGCGGCCCACGGGCCCTCCACTTT. This gives the protein CASSYSGPRALHF.

The CDR3 sequence is CASSFSRVRTQYF. For the CDR3, the DNA is TGTGCCAGCAGCTTCTCGAGGGTTAGGACCCAGTACTTC. J is TRBJ2-5 and V is TRBV13; D is possibly TRBD2 (5 bases). The CDR3 runs to 13 residues. Germline CDR1 PRHDT, CDR2 FYEKMQ (reference sequence). V was clipped by 3 bases and J by 7 bases, with 12 bases between them. Together with reference TRBV13 and TRBJ2-5, the CDR3 gives the full variable domain: AAGVIQSPRHLIKEKRETATLKCYPIPRHDTVYWYQQGPGQDPQFLISFYEKMQSDKGSIPDRFSAQQFSDYHSELNMSSLELGDSALYFCASSFSRVRTQYFGPGTRLLVL.

The V gene is TRBV5-1, the J gene TRBJ2-5; 10 bases are a match to TRBD1. CDR1 and CDR2 from the germline V gene are SGHRS and YFSETQ. V was clipped by 0 bases and J by 4 bases; unmatched bases: 3. The CDR3 extends over 15 amino acids. Here the CDR3 reads CASSLEGQGSETQYF. The CDR3 coding sequence is TGCGCCAGCAGCTTGGAGGGACAGGGGTCAGAGACCCAGTACTTC.

V and J are TRBV27 and TRBJ2-1, with D perhaps TRBD2 (6 bases). The germline V and J ends were trimmed by 3 bases and 9 bases, with 18 bases remaining between them. From germline, CDR1 is MNHEY and CDR2 SMNVEV (reference sequence). The CDR3 totals 15 residues. For the CDR3, the DNA is TGTGCCAGCAGTTTCGGGGACTCGAAGGGATCTGAGCAGTTCTTC. Translation gives CASSFGDSKGSEQFF.

In this sample, this clone turned up a few times. This chain uses TRBV10-3 with TRBJ1-2, with unresolved D. The CDR3 is 13 amino acids. V was clipped by 9 bases and J by 0 bases, with 11 bases between them. Germline CDR1 and CDR2: ENHRY and SYGVKD. This chain's CDR3 is CAISPQANYGYTF. The CDR3 bases are TGTGCCATTAGCCCCCAAGCTAACTATGGCTACACCTTC.

This clone was detected only once. The chain has TRBV30 and TRBJ2-7; D might be TRBD2 (6 bases). The CDR3 spans 11 residues. Per germline, CDR1 GTSNPN and CDR2 SVGIG (reference sequence). Trimming removed 2 bases from V and 6 bases from J, with 8 bases in between. CDR3 region: CAWSTGVEQYF. Written as DNA, the CDR3 is TGTGCCTGGAGTACGGGGGTCGAGCAGTACTTC.

The rearrangement uses TRBV28 and TRBJ1-1, with TRBD1 matching over 8 bases. Trimming removed 3 bases from V and 4 bases from J; junction bases left unmatched: 7. Germline V gene lookup returns CDR1 MDHEN and CDR2 SYDVKM. The CDR3 has 15 residues. The CDR3 coding sequence is TGTGCCAGCAGTTTTAGGGGCAGGGGGCTCACTGAAGCTTTCTTT. Protein: CASSFRGRGLTEAFF. Variable domain in full (rest from reference TRBV28 and TRBJ1-1): DVKVTQSSRYLVKRTGEKVFLECVQDMDHENMFWYRQDPGLGLRLIYFSYDVKMKEKGDIPEGYSVSREKKERFSLILESASTNQTSMYLCASSFRGRGLTEAFFGQGTRLTVV.

V is TRBV14 and J is TRBJ2-7, with a tentative D call TRBD2 (6 bases). Germline CDR1 reads SGHDN; CDR2 reads FVKESK. The V gene lost 8 bases and the J gene lost 6 bases, with 20 bases spanning the gap. This CDR3 region has 14 residues. The CDR3 DNA sequence: TGTGCCAGCGCGGATCGGCAGGGAGGTAGCGAGCAGTACTTC. Translation gives CASADRQGGSEQYF.

The V gene is TRBV30, the J gene TRBJ2-7; D perhaps matches TRBD2 (6 bases). The length of the CDR3 is 13 residues. Germline loops: CDR1 GTSNPN, CDR2 SVGIG (reference sequence). V was clipped by 3 bases and J by 3 bases, with 12 bases between them. The CDR3 region has the DNA TGTGCCTGGAGCCTAGGGACTGTCTACGAGCAGTACTTC. This translates into CAWSLGTVYEQYF.

The V call is TRBV29-1, the J call TRBJ1-4; TRBD1 matches 7 bases. The germline V gene has CDR1 SQVTM and CDR2 ANQGSEA. The CDR3 extends over 13 amino acids. J was trimmed by 8 bases and V by 6 bases; bases with no gene match: 9. This CDR3 is CSVLMDRREKLFF. The CDR3 bases are TGCAGCGTACTTATGGACAGGCGGGAAAAACTGTTTTTT.

This chain uses TRBV4-1 with TRBJ1-1; TRBD1 matches at 7 bases. Per germline, CDR1 MGHRA and CDR2 YSYEKL. There are 15 residues in the CDR3. Trimming at V came to 3 bases and at J to 0 bases, leaving 4 bases not matched to a gene. The CDR3 protein is CASSQGQQLNTEAFF. The CDR3 DNA reads TGCGCCAGCAGCCAGGGACAGCAACTGAACACTGAAGCTTTCTTT.